This T cell receptor beta chain derives from a study of T cell repertoires in cytomegalovirus infection. Across the whole study: Signatures in public TCR beta sequences pointed to both CMV infection and matching HLA type. Study-level points and caveats: HLA-C-restricted TCR beta clonotypes specific for CMV led the ex vivo response.

Worth noting for this clonotype: The antigen remains undetermined.

Germline V CDR1 and CDR2: MGHRA, YSYEKL. Trimming cost V 4 bases and J 5 bases, with 14 bases left between them. The CDR3 contains 14 residues. TCRdb processed the reads anew with MiXCR; each CDR3 protein has one entry. Found here are about a million distinct CDR3 sequences, approximately 31% of them singletons; the top ten hold 13%. This material consisted of cultured CD8+ T cells from PBMCs, taken from culture after CMV antigen stimulation. The sequence was collected from a human donor in good health (CMV status not recorded). Some clones in this sample may be carry-over from other donors' samples. The J gene is TRBJ1-1, the V gene TRBV4-1; no definite D call. The CDR3 region is CASSPESSRTEAFF. The CDR3 bases are TGCGCCAGCAGCCCAGAATCCTCCCGGACTGAAGCTTTCTTT.